Listed here are 29 T cell receptor beta chains from one sample, sequenced in a study of shared clonotypes between healthy human individuals. Only in-frame clones appear in the TCRdb table, and some are missing; sequencing was by immunoSEQ multiplex PCR. The sample records around 1 million clones, 76% being singletons. Sequencing was performed on memory CD4+ T cells sorted from blood. The subset here: CD45RA-negative fraction. Receptors were obtained from a man in his late teens or twenties in good health.

The chain has TRBV6-5 and TRBJ2-3; D unresolved. The CDR3 covers 15 residues. CDR1 is MNHEY, CDR2 SVGAGI, per germline. V was pared by 4 bases and J by 3 bases, with 14 bases between. The CDR3 region has the DNA TGTGCCAGCAGTTCAAACCCACCGACAACAGATACGCAGTATTTT. Translated, it gives CASSSNPPTTDTQYF.

The rearrangement links TRBV10-2 to TRBJ1-2; TRBD1 aligns across 7 bases. Trimming at V came to 3 bases and at J to 3 bases, leaving 4 bases not matched to a gene. CDR1 is WSHSY and CDR2 is SAAADI in the germline V gene. The length of the CDR3 is 14 residues. CDR3 sequence reads: CASSEGQGDYGYTF. The CDR3 coding sequence is TGCGCCAGCAGTGAAGGGCAGGGGGACTATGGCTACACCTTC.

The rearrangement joins TRBV6-1 to TRBJ2-7; 7 bases are a match to TRBD1. V gave up 1 base and J gave up 7 bases; unmatched junction bases: 13. This CDR3 is 16 amino acids long. Germline V gene lookup returns CDR1 MNHNS and CDR2 SASEGT. CDR3 amino acids: CASSEVASRGSGEQYF. The CDR3 region has the DNA TGTGCCAGCAGTGAAGTCGCCAGCAGGGGGTCGGGGGAGCAGTACTTC.

As to this clone: Sequence at one end of the junction differs from germline and may be a read error. The rearrangement uses TRBV19 and TRBJ2-7; 8 bases agree with TRBD2. Looked up from germline, CDR1 is LNHDA and CDR2 is SQIVND (reference sequence). CDR3 length: 13 residues. The CDR3 sequence: CASSTNERGLIVF. The CDR3 coding sequence is TGTGCCAGTAGTACTAACGAGCGGGGGCTCATTGTGTTC.

The chain combines TRBV11-2 with TRBJ1-3, with 8 bases fitting TRBD1. Germline loops: CDR1 SGHAT, CDR2 FQNNGV. The CDR3 totals 14 residues. The V segment lost 4 bases and the J segment 4 bases; nucleotides outside the gene matches: 3. This chain's CDR3 is CASSSGGAGNTIYF. CDR3 bases: TGTGCCAGCAGCTCAGGGGGCGCGGGAAACACCATATATTTT.

The V gene is TRBV5-4, the J gene TRBJ2-3; 8 bases align to TRBD2. Germline V gene sequence: CDR1 SGHNT, CDR2 YYREEE (reference sequence). Unmatched junction bases numbered 10, after V lost 1 base and J lost 6 bases. CDR3 length equals 16 residues. The CDR3 sequence is CASSLRFSGDSDTQYF. The CDR3, as DNA: TGTGCCAGCAGCTTGCGGTTTAGCGGGGACTCCGATACGCAGTATTTT. Full variable domain (missing parts from reference TRBV5-4 and TRBJ2-3): ETGVTQSPTHLIKTRGQQVTLRCSSQSGHNTVSWYQQALGQGPQFIFQYYREEENGRGNFPPRFSGLQFPNYSSELNVNALELDDSALYLCASSLRFSGDSDTQYFGPGTRLTVL.

The V call is TRBV11-3, the J call TRBJ2-1; 12 bases are shared with TRBD2. The CDR3 runs 15 residues. J gave up 9 bases and V 6 bases, and 9 bases lay outside the gene matches. The germline gives CDR1 SGHNT, CDR2 YENEEA. The CDR3 loop is CASSYGLAGSGEQFF. The DNA of the CDR3 is TGTGCCAGCAGTTACGGACTAGCGGGAAGCGGTGAGCAGTTCTTC.

This sequence joins TRBV11-2 and TRBJ1-2; no firm D call. The CDR3 runs to 14 residues. V was clipped by 3 bases and J by 3 bases, with 11 bases between them. Germline V CDR1 and CDR2: SGHAT, FQNNGV. The CDR3 DNA reads as TGTGCCAGCAGCTTGGACCGAACGGACTATGGCTACACCTTC. Translated: CASSLDRTDYGYTF.

This chain joins TRBV5-1 and TRBJ2-2; TRBD1 aligns across 9 bases. V lost 5 bases to trimming and J lost 3 bases; unmatched junction nucleotides: 5. Germline V gives CDR1 SGHRS, CDR2 YFSETQ. This CDR3 comprises 15 residues. The CDR3 DNA reads as TGCGCCAGCAGTCGTGACAGGGGGGACACCGGGGAGCTGTTTTTT. As protein: CASSRDRGDTGELFF.

The rearrangement links TRBV6-1 to TRBJ1-2; 9 positions agree with TRBD1. The CDR3 is made up of 16 amino acids. The junction had 11 bases not matched to a gene; V was cut back by 2 bases and J by 7 bases. Germline V lookup: CDR1 MNHNS, CDR2 SASEGT. The CDR3 nucleotides are TGTGCCAGCAGTGAACTGTCTTGGACAGGGGTCGGTGGCTACACCTTC. Its translation: CASSELSWTGVGGYTF.

The chain has TRBV19 and TRBJ2-1; 11 nucleotides align to TRBD1. Germline-derived CDR1 and CDR2 are LNHDA and SQIVND (reference sequence). V lost 6 bases to trimming and J lost 7 bases; unmatched junction nucleotides: 5. The CDR3 is made up of 14 amino acids. This chain's CDR3 is CASRGTGGGNEQFF. CDR3 DNA: TGTGCCAGTAGAGGGACAGGGGGTGGTAATGAGCAGTTCTTC.

The J gene is TRBJ1-1, the V gene TRBV11-2, with D maybe TRBD1 (5 bases). The germline V and J ends were trimmed by 1 base and 5 bases, with 11 bases remaining between them. The CDR3 length is 14 residues. The germline CDR1 and CDR2 sequences are SGHAT and FQNNGV. CDR3: CASSLVTVVTEAFF. The DNA for the CDR3 is TGTGCCAGCAGCTTAGTGACAGTAGTAACTGAAGCTTTCTTT.

The chain links TRBV6-1 to TRBJ1-3; perhaps TRBD1 as D (6 bases). Germline lookup yields CDR1 MNHNS and CDR2 SASEGT. The V end was cut by 6 bases, the J end by 0 bases, with 12 bases between. CDR3 size: 15 residues. As DNA, the CDR3 is TGTGCCAGCAGCGACAGGTCCCACTCTGGAAACACCATATATTTT. It encodes CASSDRSHSGNTIYF.

This clone was counted a few times. Other nucleotide sequences from this sample produce the same CDR3. The genes are TRBV20-1 and TRBJ1-1; D not certain. The CDR3 runs 10 residues. V shed 4 bases and J shed 5 bases, with 5 bases lying between them. Per germline, CDR1 DFQATT and CDR2 SNEGSKA (reference sequence). The CDR3 loop is CSAIRTEAFF. The CDR3, as DNA: TGCAGTGCTATTAGGACTGAAGCTTTCTTT.

This chain connects TRBV5-5 to TRBJ1-2; 9 bases are a match to TRBD1. This CDR3 has 17 amino acids. Germline V gives CDR1 SGHKS, CDR2 YYEKEE (reference sequence). J lost 11 bases, V lost 4 bases, and 21 bases had no gene match. The CDR3 sequence is CASSPVQGQGLWVGYTF. CDR3 sequence (DNA): TGTGCCAGCAGCCCCGTCCAGGGACAGGGACTGTGGGTCGGTTACACCTTC.

The chain recombines TRBV7-9 with TRBJ2-1, with 12 bases aligning to TRBD1. Germline loops: CDR1 SEHNR, CDR2 FQNEAQ (reference sequence). The V gene end was trimmed by 3 bases and the J gene end by 3 bases; junction bases not matched to a gene: 9. This CDR3 contains 18 residues. The CDR3 reads CASSLGTGGPLVYNEQFF. CDR3 bases: TGTGCCAGCAGCTTGGGGACAGGGGGCCCCTTAGTCTACAATGAGCAGTTCTTC. Full variable domain (remainder filled in from reference TRBV7-9 and TRBJ2-1): DTGVSQNPRHKITKRGQNVTFRCDPISEHNRLYWYRQTLGQGPEFLTYFQNEAQLEKSRLLSDRFSAERPKGSFSTLEIQRTEQGDSAMYLCASSLGTGGPLVYNEQFFGPGTRLTVL.

This clone was counted a few times. This chain links TRBV5-1 with TRBJ2-3; D is perhaps TRBD1 (6 bases). The CDR3 runs 15 residues. V gave up 4 bases and J gave up 2 bases, with 14 bases separating them. Germline V gives CDR1 SGHRS, CDR2 YFSETQ. CDR3 DNA: TGCGCCAGCAGCCAATACGACAGGAACACAGATACGCAGTATTTT. Its translation: CASSQYDRNTDTQYF.

The CDR3 loop is CASSPFGSYNEQFF. The CDR3 DNA reads TGTGCCAGCAGCCCTTTTGGGTCCTACAATGAGCAGTTCTTC. The chain recombines TRBV7-6 with TRBJ2-1; D uncertain. The CDR3 totals 14 residues. V gave up 5 bases and J gave up 1 base, with 9 bases separating them. CDR1 and CDR2 from the germline V gene are SGHVS and FNYEAQ. Full variable domain (rest looked up from reference TRBV7-6 and TRBJ2-1): GAGVSQSPRYKVTKRGQDVALRCDPISGHVSLYWYRQALGQGPEFLTYFNYEAQQDKSGLPNDRFSAERPEGSISTLTIQRTEQRDSAMYRCASSPFGSYNEQFFGPGTRLTVL.

J is TRBJ1-4 and V is TRBV5-1; unclear D gene. This CDR3 is built from 12 residues. Trimming cost V 3 bases and J 6 bases, with 6 bases left between them. Germline V gives CDR1 SGHRS, CDR2 YFSETQ. The CDR3 spells CASSSTDEKLFF. CDR3 sequence (DNA): TGCGCCAGCAGCTCCACGGATGAAAAACTGTTTTTT.

This rearrangement joins TRBV4-1 to TRBJ2-5; no clear D. The germline gives CDR1 MGHRA, CDR2 YSYEKL. Trimming pared 0 bases from V and 6 bases from J, leaving 17 bases between. This CDR3 has 16 amino acids. Here the CDR3 reads CASSQEGHPIGQTQYF. The CDR3 nucleotides read TGCGCCAGCAGCCAAGAAGGCCACCCCATTGGGCAGACCCAGTACTTC.

V usage is TRBV6-1 and J usage is TRBJ2-1; D gene uncertain. CDR1 is MNHNS and CDR2 is SASEGT in the germline V gene. The CDR3 totals 15 residues. V lost 5 bases, J lost 0 bases, and 11 bases lay in between. For the CDR3, the DNA is TGTGCCAGCAGTTTCCGAGCATTCTCCTACAATGAGCAGTTCTTC. It translates to CASSFRAFSYNEQFF.

The V gene is TRBV7-2, the J gene TRBJ2-7; 7 nucleotides match TRBD1. CDR3 length: 14 amino acids. Germline CDR1 and CDR2: SGHTA and FQGNSA. The V segment lost 5 bases and the J segment 3 bases; nucleotides outside the gene matches: 7. The CDR3 bases are TGTGCCAGCAGCCCAGGGACAGCCTACTACGAGCAGTACTTC. Encoded protein: CASSPGTAYYEQYF.

This chain connects TRBV28 to TRBJ2-7, with unresolved D. The CDR3 has 13 residues. CDR1 and CDR2 from the germline V gene are MDHEN and SYDVKM. V was shortened by 6 bases and J by 2 bases, with 11 bases between the two germline ends. The CDR3 sequence: CASSLIGTYEQYF. DNA for the CDR3: TGTGCCAGCAGCCTTATAGGGACCTACGAGCAGTACTTC. Complete variable domain (other parts from reference TRBV28 and TRBJ2-7): DVKVTQSSRYLVKRTGEKVFLECVQDMDHENMFWYRQDPGLGLRLIYFSYDVKMKEKGDIPEGYSVSREKKERFSLILESASTNQTSMYLCASSLIGTYEQYFGPGTRLTVT.

The chain recombines TRBV11-3 with TRBJ1-3; no reliable D call. The CDR3 has 15 residues. The V end was cut by 4 bases, the J end by 0 bases, with 10 bases between. Germline V CDR1 and CDR2: SGHNT, YENEEA. CDR3 nucleotides: TGTGCCAGCAGCTCCGGACCGTCCTCTGGAAACACCATATATTTT. This encodes CASSSGPSSGNTIYF.

In regard to this clone: Compared with germline, one end of the junction differs, possibly owing to a read error. The rearrangement uses TRBV11-2 and TRBJ2-5; D possibly corresponds to TRBD1 (5 bases). CDR3 size: 13 residues. Germline lookup yields CDR1 SGHAT and CDR2 FQNNGV. CDR3 region: CASSFSGQETLYF. CDR3 DNA sequence: TGTGCCAGCAGCTTTTCCGGACAAGAGACCCTGTACTTC.

This clone was counted a few times. The J gene is TRBJ2-5, the V gene TRBV28; TRBD1 aligns across 9 bases. This CDR3 comprises 14 residues. V dropped 6 bases and J dropped 7; count of bases not matched to a gene: 9. Germline V gives CDR1 MDHEN, CDR2 SYDVKM. CDR3 amino acids: CASRRGDREGTQYF. CDR3 DNA: TGTGCCAGCAGACGGGGGGACAGGGAGGGGACCCAGTACTTC. Combining the CDR3 with reference TRBV28 and TRBJ2-5 gives the whole variable domain DVKVTQSSRYLVKRTGEKVFLECVQDMDHENMFWYRQDPGLGLRLIYFSYDVKMKEKGDIPEGYSVSREKKERFSLILESASTNQTSMYLCASRRGDREGTQYFGPGTRLLVL.

The chain combines TRBV5-4 with TRBJ2-3, with D uncertain. CDR1 and CDR2 from the germline V gene are SGHNT and YYREEE (reference sequence). Trimming left V 3 bases short and J 5 bases short, with 16 bases between. The CDR3 extends over 15 amino acids. CDR3 amino acids: CASSSPTTTVDTQYF. CDR3 nucleotides: TGTGCCAGCAGCTCCCCAACGACGACCGTAGATACGCAGTATTTT.

This chain links TRBV5-6 with TRBJ1-1; TRBD1 might be the D (5 bases). The CDR3 contains 13 residues. V lost 4 bases to trimming and J lost 6 bases, with 13 bases between them. Germline CDR1 SGHDT, CDR2 YYEEEE. The CDR3 here is CASSLRVASEAFF. The CDR3 DNA follows: TGTGCCAGCAGCCTCAGGGTTGCATCTGAAGCTTTCTTT.

The chain recombines TRBV5-1 with TRBJ1-1, with TRBD1 identical over 12 bases. The germline V gene has CDR1 SGHRS and CDR2 YFSETQ. V lost 4 bases and J lost 5; bases outside the gene matches: 9. This CDR3 contains 16 residues. The CDR3 region is CASSPGTGGSWTEAFF. The DNA for the CDR3 is TGCGCCAGCAGCCCGGGGACAGGGGGCTCGTGGACTGAAGCTTTCTTT.